A selection of T cell receptor beta chains follows, all from one sample in a study of T cells in Graves' hyperthyroidism and ophthalmopathy. TCRdb reanalysed the multiplex PCR reads using MiXCR and keeps one entry per CDR3 protein. This table holds 250,000 to 300,000 distinct CDR3 sequences, around 15% found once. The sequencing sample was made of blood. The receptors come from a woman aged 45-65 years with Graves' hyperthyroidism that later progressed to Graves' ophthalmopathy. Both conserved end residues are part of each CDR3. The D gene is left open where the match is weak. Clone size is stated in some rows and not others, as once, few, many or a class when expanded.

size: few; D: NA; J: TRBJ1-3; V: TRBV5-1; CDR3: CASSLDFLGSSGNTIYF; DNA: TGCGCCAGCAGCTTGGATTTCCTCGGGAGCTCTGGAAACACCATATATTTT
size: many; D: NA; J: TRBJ1-5; V: TRBV12-3/TRBV12-4; CDR3: CASRGSGNQPQHF; DNA: TGTGCCAGCAGGGGTTCTGGCAATCAGCCCCAGCATTTT
size: many; D: NA; J: TRBJ2-7; V: TRBV30; CDR3: CAWRPRTGASYEQYF; DNA: TGTGCCTGGAGGCCAAGGACTGGGGCCTCCTACGAGCAGTACTTC
size: NA; D: TRBD1; J: TRBJ2-3; V: TRBV7-9; CDR3: CASSFEQGVTDTQYF; DNA: TGTGCCAGCAGTTTTGAACAGGGGGTTACAGATACGCAGTATTTT
size: many; D: TRBD1; J: TRBJ1-1; V: TRBV5-1; CDR3: CASSFQGEGTEAFF; DNA: TGCGCCAGCAGCTTTCAGGGGGAGGGCACTGAAGCTTTCTTT
size: many; D: NA; J: TRBJ2-3; V: TRBV27; CDR3: CASSLSRPPDTQYF; DNA: TGTGCCAGCAGTTTATCCCGCCCTCCAGATACGCAGTATTTT
size: few; D: NA; J: TRBJ1-1; V: TRBV27; CDR3: CASSGGYSGEAFF; DNA: TGTGCCAGCAGTGGGGGGTATTCCGGTGAAGCTTTCTTT
size: few; D: NA; J: TRBJ2-6; V: TRBV7-2; CDR3: CASSKHPGANVLTF; DNA: TGTGCCAGCAGCAAACACCCTGGGGCCAACGTCCTGACTTTC
size: many; D: TRBD1; J: TRBJ1-2; V: TRBV18; CDR3: CASSQGQAYGYTF; DNA: TGTGCCAGCTCACAGGGACAGGCTTATGGCTACACCTTC
size: many; D: NA; J: TRBJ1-1; V: TRBV6-2/TRBV6-3; CDR3: CASSSIVQLPNTEAFF; DNA: TGTGCCAGCAGTTCGATCGTACAACTCCCGAACACTGAAGCTTTCTTT
size: many; D: NA; J: TRBJ1-5; V: TRBV27; CDR3: CASSLYNGGDQPQHF; DNA: TGTGCCAGCAGTTTATATAACGGGGGCGATCAGCCCCAGCATTTT
size: few; D: NA; J: TRBJ1-1; V: TRBV19; CDR3: CASSIDGSYGSGTEAFF; DNA: TGTGCCAGTAGTATAGATGGTTCGTATGGTAGCGGCACTGAAGCTTTCTTT
size: NA; D: NA; J: TRBJ2-2; V: TRBV19; CDR3: CASSMEEGPGELFF; DNA: TGTGCCAGTAGTATGGAGGAGGGGCCCGGGGAGCTGTTTTTT
size: many; D: NA; J: TRBJ2-7; V: TRBV28; CDR3: CASRDLGGLRYEQYF; DNA: TGTGCCAGCAGGGACCTCGGGGGGCTAAGGTACGAGCAGTACTTC
size: many; D: NA; J: TRBJ2-2; V: TRBV7-8; CDR3: CASTFQGSTGELFF; DNA: TGTGCCAGCACCTTCCAGGGTAGCACCGGGGAGCTGTTTTTT
size: many; D: NA; J: TRBJ2-3; V: TRBV5-1; CDR3: CASSFTRPLLPDTQYF; DNA: TGCGCCAGCAGCTTTACCCGACCCCTGTTGCCCGATACGCAGTATTTT
size: many; D: NA; J: TRBJ1-6; V: TRBV18; CDR3: CASSPASNSPLHF; DNA: TGTGCCAGCTCACCGGCCAGCAATTCACCCCTCCACTTT
size: NA; D: NA; J: TRBJ2-3; V: TRBV9; CDR3: CASSVGSIISTDTQYF; DNA: TGTGCCAGCAGCGTAGGGAGCATAATAAGCACAGATACGCAGTATTTT
size: NA; D: TRBD1; J: TRBJ2-5; V: TRBV9; CDR3: CASSVEGQGTQETQYF; DNA: TGTGCCAGCAGCGTAGAGGGACAGGGGACCCAAGAGACCCAGTACTTC
size: many; D: NA; J: TRBJ2-7; V: TRBV6-1; CDR3: CASSDHLRQDYEQYF; DNA: TGTGCCAGCAGTGATCACTTAAGGCAAGACTACGAGCAGTACTTC
size: many; D: TRBD2; J: TRBJ2-5; V: TRBV5-1; CDR3: CASSWLAAGETQYF; DNA: TGCGCCAGCTCATGGCTAGCGGCTGGAGAGACCCAGTACTTC
size: NA; D: NA; J: TRBJ1-3; V: TRBV10-3; CDR3: CATSEFGGGGLRRGNTIYF; DNA: TGTGCCACCAGTGAGTTTGGGGGTGGAGGACTCCGGCGGGGAAACACCATATATTTT
size: few; D: TRBD2; J: TRBJ2-3; V: TRBV7-9; CDR3: CASPLDPQREGPDTQYF; DNA: TGTGCCAGCCCCCTAGACCCCCAGCGGGAGGGCCCAGATACGCAGTATTTT
size: many; D: TRBD2; J: TRBJ2-7; V: TRBV6-2/TRBV6-3; CDR3: CATLPSRAGGTYEQYF; DNA: TGTGCCACCCTCCCGAGCCGGGCGGGAGGGACCTACGAGCAGTACTTC